These 27 T cell receptor beta chains originate from one sample sequenced in a study of blood T cell repertoires in COVID-19. Method: immunoSEQ multiplex PCR; TCRdb's copy keeps in-frame clones and lacks some. The data contain 350,000 to 450,000 clones, 70% to 90% of them singletons. Input material: PBMCs or T cells enriched from blood (not recorded which). The source of these receptors is a man aged 35-49 years in a cohort exposed to, infected with or recovered from COVID-19 (not recorded which).

The rearrangement links TRBV5-5 to TRBJ2-1, with 10 bases lining up with TRBD2. This CDR3 comprises 16 residues. Germline CDR1 and CDR2: SGHKS and YYEKEE (reference sequence). The V gene end was trimmed by 4 bases and the J gene end by 7 bases; junction bases not matched to a gene: 11. CDR3 bases: TGTGCCAGCAGCGCCGGACTAGCGGAAGGCTGGAATGAGCAGTTCTTC. Encoded protein: CASSAGLAEGWNEQFF.

The chain has TRBV11-2 and TRBJ2-1; 7 nucleotides match TRBD2. The J segment lost 2 bases and the V segment lost 0 bases, leaving 7 bases of the junction unmatched. CDR3 size: 17 residues. The germline V gene has CDR1 SGHAT and CDR2 FQNNGV. The CDR3 nucleotides read TGTGCCAGCAGCTTAGATTTGCGCGGGAGACCCTACAATGAGCAGTTCTTC. Encoded protein: CASSLDLRGRPYNEQFF.

The rearrangement links TRBV19 to TRBJ2-3; D unclear. V lost 4 bases, J lost 4 bases, and 9 bases lay in between. The CDR3 length is 13 residues. Germline V gene data show CDR1 as LNHDA and CDR2 as SQIVND (reference sequence). CDR3 protein: CASSTRSADTQYF. CDR3 DNA sequence: TGTGCCAGTAGTACTAGATCGGCAGATACGCAGTATTTT.

This chain uses TRBV6-5 with TRBJ1-5, with D tentatively TRBD1 (5 bases). CDR1 and CDR2 (germline): MNHEY, SVGAGI. There are 14 residues in the CDR3. The V gene lost 6 bases and the J gene lost 2 bases, with 11 bases spanning the gap. The CDR3 region is CASRVREGNQPQHF. The CDR3 nucleotides are TGTGCCAGCAGGGTCAGGGAGGGCAATCAGCCCCAGCATTTT.

The chain links TRBV6-5 to TRBJ2-7; D remains unclear. This CDR3 comprises 13 residues. V was trimmed by 6 bases and J by 7 bases, leaving 16 bases between them. CDR1 MNHEY and CDR2 SVGAGI come from the germline V gene. The CDR3 loop is CASRVTGSKEQYF. The DNA for the CDR3 is TGTGCCAGCAGGGTGACTGGTAGTAAGGAGCAGTACTTC.

This rearrangement joins TRBV6-5 to TRBJ1-1; 7 bases match TRBD1. The trim removed 0 bases at V and 4 bases at J, leaving 8 bases unmatched. The CDR3 covers 16 residues. Germline CDR1 reads MNHEY; CDR2 reads SVGAGI. The CDR3, as DNA: TGTGCCAGCAGTTACTCTAGGGGGCTGGGTCGCACTGAAGCTTTCTTT. Its protein product is CASSYSRGLGRTEAFF.

This clone occurred once. The chain has TRBV7-9 and TRBJ2-7, with TRBD1 matching over 11 bases. The CDR3 runs to 17 residues. CDR1 is SEHNR and CDR2 is FQNEAQ in the germline V gene (reference sequence). With V trimmed by 4 bases and J by 5 bases, 13 bases remained unmatched. The CDR3, as DNA: TGTGCCAGCAGCTCGGTTGGACAGGGGGCAAGAGACGACGAGCAGTACTTC. This translates into CASSSVGQGARDDEQYF.

The chain employs TRBV3-1 (or the pseudogene TRBV3-2) and TRBJ2-7; 9 bases are shared with TRBD1. J gave up 3 bases and V 4 bases, and 1 base lay outside the gene matches. CDR3 length: 13 amino acids. The V gene's germline CDR1 is LGHDT and CDR2 YNNKEL (reference sequence). The DNA for the CDR3 is TGTGCCAGCAGCCCGGGACAGGGCTACGAGCAGTACTTC. Encoded protein: CASSPGQGYEQYF.

The CDR3 is CASSYSAGMETQYF. In nucleotides, the CDR3 is TGTGCCAGCAGTTACTCGGCGGGGATGGAGACCCAGTACTTC. The gene calls are TRBV6-5 and TRBJ2-5; tentative D call: TRBD2 (6 bases). V lost 0 bases and J 5 bases, leaving 10 bases between the germline ends. The CDR3 has 14 residues. Germline V CDR1 and CDR2: MNHEY, SVGAGI.

J is TRBJ1-6 and V is TRBV4-2, with TRBD1 as a possible D gene (5 bases). Looked up from germline, CDR1 is LGHNA and CDR2 is YNFKEQ. There are 16 residues in the CDR3. V was shortened by 3 bases and J by 0 bases, with 9 bases between the two germline ends. CDR3 coding DNA: TGTGCCAGCAGCCACACAGGCAGCTCCTATAATTCACCCCTCCACTTT. It is translated as CASSHTGSSYNSPLHF.

The genes are TRBV29-1 and TRBJ1-1, with 11 bases matching TRBD1. Per the germline V gene, CDR1 is SQVTM and CDR2 is ANQGSEA. V was clipped by 7 bases and J by 7 bases; unmatched bases: 5. The CDR3 extends over 12 amino acids. The CDR3: CSAEGQGGEAFF. The CDR3, as DNA: TGCAGCGCCGAGGGACAGGGGGGTGAAGCTTTCTTT.

V is TRBV19 and J is TRBJ1-5; unclear D gene. The CDR3 extends over 17 amino acids. V lost 4 bases, J lost 0 bases, and 16 bases lay in between. The germline CDR1 and CDR2 sequences are LNHDA and SQIVND (reference sequence). The CDR3: CASSNVLRPNSNQPQHF. CDR3 sequence (DNA): TGTGCCAGTAGTAACGTACTGAGGCCTAATAGCAATCAGCCCCAGCATTTT. Combining the CDR3 with reference TRBV19 and TRBJ1-5 gives the whole variable domain DGGITQSPKYLFRKEGQNVTLSCEQNLNHDAMYWYRQDPGQGLRLIYYSQIVNDFQKGDIAEGYSVSREKKESFPLTVTSAQKNPTAFYLCASSNVLRPNSNQPQHFGDGTRLSIL.

The CDR3 coding sequence is TGTGCCAGCTCACCACCGTCCAGCCTAGCGGGAGGGGTAGATACGCAGTATTTT. Translating it yields CASSPPSSLAGGVDTQYF. The V gene is TRBV18, the J gene TRBJ2-3; 12 bases map to TRBD2. There are 18 residues in the CDR3. CDR1 and CDR2 from the germline V gene are KGHSH and LQKENI. Trimming at V came to 0 bases and at J to 5 bases, leaving 9 bases not matched to a gene.

This clone occurred a few times. In nucleotides, the CDR3 is TGTGCCAGCAGTGAAAAGGCAGGGGGAGTCAATCAGCCCCAGCATTTT. It yields the protein CASSEKAGGVNQPQHF. This chain connects TRBV6-1 to TRBJ1-5; 7 bases agree with TRBD1. This CDR3 region has 16 residues. V was clipped by 2 bases and J by 3 bases; unmatched bases: 7. The germline V gene encodes CDR1 MNHNS and CDR2 SASEGT.

This chain joins TRBV19 and TRBJ2-1, with TRBD2 matching over 12 bases. J lost 7 bases, V lost 6 bases, and 7 bases had no gene match. This CDR3 is built from 15 residues. Germline V CDR1 and CDR2: LNHDA, SQIVND (reference sequence). Here the CDR3 DNA reads TGTGCCAGTAGAATACTAGCGGGAGGAAGGAATGAGCAGTTCTTC. It specifies CASRILAGGRNEQFF.

The V and J genes are TRBV24-1 and TRBJ2-2, with 7 bases that match TRBD2. Germline CDR1 is KGHDR and CDR2 is SFDVKD. The V segment lost 9 bases and the J segment 1 base; nucleotides outside the gene matches: 1. The CDR3 extends over 13 amino acids. The CDR3, as DNA: TGTGCCACCGGCGGGAGGAACACCGGGGAGCTGTTTTTT. Its translation is CATGGRNTGELFF.

The CDR3 sequence is CASSLDGTYNEQFF. The CDR3 DNA reads as TGTGCCAGCAGCTTGGACGGGACCTACAATGAGCAGTTCTTC. The V call is TRBV7-6, the J call TRBJ2-1, with D possibly matching TRBD2 (5 bases). The CDR3 spans 14 residues. The germline V and J ends were trimmed by 3 bases and 2 bases, with 8 bases remaining between them. Germline loops: CDR1 SGHVS, CDR2 FNYEAQ.

Concerning this clone: Other DNA sequences in this sample translate to the same CDR3. The chain recombines TRBV18 with TRBJ1-4, with D perhaps matching TRBD1 (5 bases). Trimming took off 2 bases at V and 5 bases at J, with 6 bases between the two ends. The CDR3 sequence is 13 residues long. The germline V gene encodes CDR1 KGHSH and CDR2 LQKENI. CDR3 in DNA: TGTGCCAGCTCACCAGGGGCGAATGAAAAACTGTTTTTT. Protein sequence: CASSPGANEKLFF.

Comments on this clone: Other nucleotide sequences in the sample specify the same CDR3. The chain joins TRBV7-9 to TRBJ1-1, with D unclear. CDR3 length: 13 amino acids. V was cut by 2 bases and J by 0 bases, with 4 bases left in between. Germline loops: CDR1 SEHNR, CDR2 FQNEAQ (reference sequence). The chain's CDR3 is CASSLSVNTEAFF. The CDR3, as DNA: TGTGCCAGCAGCTTATCTGTGAACACTGAAGCTTTCTTT.

The chain recombines TRBV5-4 with TRBJ1-2, with D tentatively TRBD1 (6 bases). This CDR3 spans 13 amino acids. Germline V lookup: CDR1 SGHNT, CDR2 YYREEE (reference sequence). V was clipped by 7 bases and J by 2 bases, with 12 bases between them. CDR3 DNA: TGTGCCAGCTTACGAGGGGGAAACTATGGCTACACCTTC. As protein: CASLRGGNYGYTF.

The rearrangement links TRBV7-8 to TRBJ2-1; maybe TRBD1 (5 bases). Germline CDR1 SGHVS, CDR2 FQNEAQ. V was trimmed by 2 bases and J by 5 bases, leaving 7 bases between them. The CDR3 extends over 13 amino acids. CDR3 sequence reads: CASSLIGDNEQFF. CDR3 coding DNA: TGTGCCAGCAGCTTAATAGGGGACAATGAGCAGTTCTTC.

J is TRBJ1-1 and V is TRBV21-1. TRBV21-1 is tagged as a pseudogene. This CDR3 contains 14 residues. CDR3 bases: TGTGCCAGCAGCAAGAGTCGTCGGGGGACTGAAGCTTTCTTT. This translates into CASSKSRRGTEAFF.

The chain is built from TRBV4-1 and TRBJ1-2, with D tentatively TRBD1 (6 bases). CDR1 MGHRA and CDR2 YSYEKL come from the germline V gene. This CDR3 has 19 residues. Trimming stripped 1 base from V and 2 bases from J, with 23 bases between. The CDR3 DNA reads TGCGCCAGCAGCCAAGCCGTGGGGACATTTCACCTTAACAACTATGGCTACACCTTC. It yields the protein CASSQAVGTFHLNNYGYTF.

The genes are TRBV18 and TRBJ2-7, with TRBD1 matching 11 bases. This CDR3 comprises 15 residues. The V gene's germline CDR1 is KGHSH and CDR2 LQKENI. V shed 3 bases and J 6 bases; nucleotides not matched to a gene: 7. CDR3 sequence reads: CASSPDRGLVGEQYF. The CDR3 region has the DNA TGTGCCAGCTCACCGGACAGGGGGCTGGTTGGCGAGCAGTACTTC.

The gene calls are TRBV5-1 and TRBJ2-2; no clear D gene. CDR1 is SGHRS and CDR2 is YFSETQ in the germline V gene. With 0 bases removed from V and 6 bases from J, the gap between germline ends came to 3 bases. The CDR3 length is 12 residues. The CDR3 region is CASSLGAGELFF. The CDR3 nucleotides read TGCGCCAGCAGCTTGGGAGCCGGGGAGCTGTTTTTT.

Written as DNA, the CDR3 is TGCGCCAGCAGCATGGGACTAGCGGGCACCGGGGAGCTGTTTTTT. Protein product: CASSMGLAGTGELFF. The V and J genes are TRBV5-1 and TRBJ2-2, with 12 bases fitting TRBD2. The germline gives CDR1 SGHRS, CDR2 YFSETQ. This CDR3 has 15 amino acids. J gave up 4 bases and V 4 bases, and 2 bases lay outside the gene matches. The complete variable domain, with remaining parts taken from reference TRBV5-1 and TRBJ2-2, reads KAGVTQTPRYLIKTRGQQVTLSCSPISGHRSVSWYQQTPGQGLQFLFEYFSETQRNKGNFPGRFSGRQFSNSRSEMNVSTLELGDSALYLCASSMGLAGTGELFFGEGSRLTVL.

The V and J genes are TRBV11-2 and TRBJ2-1; D is perhaps TRBD2 (6 bases). V shed 5 bases and J shed 4 bases, with 12 bases lying between them. The CDR3 spans 14 residues. Germline lookup yields CDR1 SGHAT and CDR2 FQNNGV. In nucleotides, the CDR3 is TGTGCCAGCAGCACCGGGAGCTTGTACAATGAGCAGTTCTTC. Its translation: CASSTGSLYNEQFF.